The 16 T cell receptor beta chains given below trace back to one sample, sequenced in a study of shared clonotypes between healthy human individuals. TCRdb's copy holds only in-frame clones and misses some; the assay was immunoSEQ multiplex PCR. The table lists some 530,000 clones, 70% to 80% of them singletons. Sequenced input: PBMCs. The receptors stem from a woman aged 40-49 years in good health. Some clones in this sample may be carry-over from other donors' samples.

V gene TRBV7-6 combines with J gene TRBJ2-7, with D unresolved. Germline assignment: CDR1 SGHVS and CDR2 FNYEAQ. Trimming shortened V by 5 bases and J by 2 bases, and 13 bases separated the two germline ends. CDR3 length equals 14 residues. The CDR3 sequence: CASSPDDRAYEQYF. The DNA of the CDR3 is TGTGCCAGCAGCCCGGACGATAGGGCCTACGAGCAGTACTTC.

This chain links TRBV9 with TRBJ2-5; D gene uncertain. The CDR3 contains 13 residues. V shed 0 bases and J shed 5 bases, with 8 bases lying between them. CDR1 is SGDLS, CDR2 YYNGEE, per germline. The CDR3 sequence: CASSVGATETQYF. DNA of the CDR3: TGTGCCAGCAGCGTAGGAGCGACGGAGACCCAGTACTTC.

A word on this clone: A much larger clone differs by one base, so this may be a read error. The chain uses TRBV7-8 and TRBJ2-7; no reliable D call. Germline values: CDR1 SGHVS, CDR2 FQNEAQ. CDR3 size: 11 residues. Trimming took 2 bases from V and 2 from J, leaving 1 base between them. The CDR3 nucleotides are TGTGCCAGCAGCTTAACCTACGAGCAGTACTTC. Translating it yields CASSLTYEQYF.

This sequence joins TRBV12-2 and TRBJ2-7; TRBD2, the table's D call, was not compared with the DNA. TRBV12-2 is a pseudogene. The CDR3 totals 15 residues. The CDR3 DNA sequence: TGTGCAAGTAGAAGGACTAGCGGGAGGGCCAACGAGCAGTACTTC. Amino acids: CASRRTSGRANEQYF.

V usage is TRBV11-2 and J usage is TRBJ1-2; D remains unclear. Germline CDR1 is SGHAT and CDR2 is FQNNGV. Trimming cost V 5 bases and J 2 bases, with 12 bases left between them. This CDR3 spans 14 amino acids. The CDR3 region is CASSPGLPNYGYTF. The CDR3 DNA sequence: TGTGCCAGCAGCCCCGGACTGCCAAACTATGGCTACACCTTC.

The rearrangement links TRBV6-6 to TRBJ2-3; no reliable D call. Trimming removed 6 bases at V and 0 bases at J, with 7 bases between. The CDR3 runs 13 residues. Looked up from germline, CDR1 is MNHNY and CDR2 is SVGAGI (reference sequence). The chain's CDR3 is CASRLPSTDTQYF. Written as DNA, the CDR3 is TGTGCCAGCAGGCTGCCTAGCACAGATACGCAGTATTTT.

V is TRBV4-1 and J is TRBJ1-3; maybe TRBD1 (5 bases). This CDR3 has 16 amino acids. Trimming cost V 2 bases and J 3 bases, with 14 bases left between them. Germline assignment: CDR1 MGHRA and CDR2 YSYEKL. The CDR3 is CASSQIGTLIGNTIYF. In DNA, the CDR3 is TGCGCCAGCAGCCAAATCGGGACCCTGATTGGAAACACCATATATTTT.

This clone was picked up one time. The chain combines TRBV18 with TRBJ2-7, with TRBD1 identical over 7 bases. V trimming: 3 bases; J trimming: 3 bases; junction bases outside the gene matches: 11. The CDR3 spans 16 residues. The germline CDR1 and CDR2 sequences are KGHSH and LQKENI. The CDR3 DNA sequence: TGTGCCAGCTCACCTCTTGGGACAGACTTATACTACGAGCAGTACTTC. This codes for CASSPLGTDLYYEQYF. The whole variable domain, remainder taken from reference TRBV18 and TRBJ2-7, is NAGVMQNPRHLVRRRGQEARLRCSPMKGHSHVYWYRQLPEEGLKFMVYLQKENIIDESGMPKERFSAEFPKEGPSILRIQQVVRGDSAAYFCASSPLGTDLYYEQYFGPGTRLTVT.

This clone appeared once. The genes are TRBV19 and TRBJ1-1; D remains ambiguous. V was shortened by 3 bases and J by 4 bases, with 9 bases between the two germline ends. The CDR3 is 13 residues long. The germline V gene encodes CDR1 LNHDA and CDR2 SQIVND (reference sequence). CDR3 sequence (DNA): TGTGCCAGTAGTATCTCCGGCAGCACTGAAGCTTTCTTT. Protein: CASSISGSTEAFF.

Ten or more counts support this clone. J is TRBJ2-1 and V is TRBV29-1; the match to TRBD2 covers 11 bases. Germline V gene sequence: CDR1 SQVTM, CDR2 ANQGSEA. The junction had 5 bases not matched to a gene; V was cut back by 7 bases and J by 6 bases. This CDR3 contains 13 residues. CDR3 region: CSALSGRANEQFF. CDR3 DNA sequence: TGCAGCGCCCTTAGCGGGAGGGCCAATGAGCAGTTCTTC.

This clone was found a few times. The V and J genes are TRBV5-5 and TRBJ2-5, with D maybe TRBD1 (5 bases). The V gene lost 4 bases and the J gene lost 1 base, with 8 bases spanning the gap. Germline V lookup: CDR1 SGHKS, CDR2 YYEKEE (reference sequence). The CDR3 loop spans 13 amino acids. The CDR3 sequence: CASSPDSQETQYF. In DNA, the CDR3 is TGTGCCAGCAGCCCCGACAGCCAAGAGACCCAGTACTTC.

The J gene is TRBJ1-3, the V gene TRBV18, with 8 bases fitting TRBD1. The germline gives CDR1 KGHSH, CDR2 LQKENI. Trimming at V came to 2 bases and at J to 0 bases, leaving 12 bases not matched to a gene. The CDR3 spans 19 residues. In nucleotides, the CDR3 is TGTGCCAGCTCACCAAAGGACAGGGTCACTTCGAGCTCTGGAAACACCATATATTTT. Translation gives CASSPKDRVTSSSGNTIYF.

This clone showed up just a few times. The chain employs TRBV11-2 and TRBJ2-1; D ambiguous. The length of the CDR3 is 15 residues. V dropped 5 bases and J dropped 2 bases, with 13 bases sitting between them. From germline, CDR1 is SGHAT and CDR2 FQNNGV. CDR3 region: CASSNRPVTYNEQFF. The CDR3 nucleotides are TGTGCCAGCAGCAACCGGCCGGTGACCTACAATGAGCAGTTCTTC.

This clone was observed a handful of times. V usage is TRBV19 and J usage is TRBJ2-7; a possible D gene is TRBD2 (6 bases). V lost 9 bases and J 0 bases, leaving 9 bases between the germline ends. Germline V gives CDR1 LNHDA, CDR2 SQIVND (reference sequence). This CDR3 has 12 residues. CDR3 protein: CASQGGSYEQYF. The CDR3, as DNA: TGTGCCAGCCAGGGAGGCTCCTACGAGCAGTACTTC.

This chain joins TRBV29-1 and TRBJ2-2; 7 nucleotides match TRBD1. The CDR3 is 14 residues long. J gave up 1 base and V 7 bases, and 6 bases lay outside the gene matches. Germline V gives CDR1 SQVTM, CDR2 ANQGSEA. This CDR3 is CSARDSLNTGELFF. The CDR3, as DNA: TGCAGCGCTCGGGACAGCCTGAACACCGGGGAGCTGTTTTTT.

V usage is TRBV4-2 and J usage is TRBJ2-7; 10 bases map to TRBD2. CDR1 LGHNA and CDR2 YNFKEQ come from the germline V gene. Trimming at V came to 1 base and at J to 7 bases, leaving 13 bases not matched to a gene. The CDR3 has 17 residues. CDR3 in DNA: TGTGCCAGCAGCCAAGGGCCCGGCCTAGCGGGAGAAGGTGAGCAGTACTTC. As protein: CASSQGPGLAGEGEQYF.